These 13 T cell receptor beta chains originate from one sample sequenced in a study of T cell responses to AZD1222 COVID-19 vaccine. Assay used: immunoSEQ multiplex PCR; TCRdb lists only in-frame clones, some missing. This table has 75,000 to 100,000 clones, approximately 90% appearing once. This sample comprised peripheral blood, obtained on day 0 of AZD1222 vaccination. The receptors derive from an adult in good health.

This clone turned up a few times. The same CDR3 arises from other DNA sequences in this sample as well. The genes are TRBV5-1 and TRBJ1-4; 11 bases agree with TRBD1. Germline lookup yields CDR1 SGHRS and CDR2 YFSETQ. This CDR3 has 15 residues. V lost 4 bases and J lost 7; bases outside the gene matches: 6. The CDR3 nucleotides are TGCGCCAGCAGCAGGACAGGGGGCCGAGGTGAAAAACTGTTTTTT. Translating gives CASSRTGGRGEKLFF.

The chain employs TRBV6-5 and TRBJ2-2, with D possibly TRBD2 on 5 matching bases. Trimming left V 6 bases short and J 3 bases short, with 14 bases between. The germline V gene has CDR1 MNHEY and CDR2 SVGAGI. The CDR3 runs 15 residues. The CDR3 DNA sequence: TGTGCCAGCAGGGGTTCACTAGGGTACACCGGGGAGCTGTTTTTT. This sequence encodes CASRGSLGYTGELFF.

Regarding this clone: Sequence at one end of the junction differs from germline and may be a read error. The chain is built from TRBV19 and TRBJ2-5; TRBD2 might be the D (6 bases). The CDR3 has 15 residues. CDR1 is LNHDA and CDR2 is SQIVND in the germline V gene (reference sequence). The CDR3 protein is CASSVDRDGGETQYF. The CDR3, as DNA: TGTGCCAGTAGTGTAGACCGGGACGGAGGGGAGACCCAGTACTTC.

V and J are TRBV3-1 (or the pseudogene TRBV3-2) and TRBJ2-1; the match to TRBD2 covers 12 bases. The V gene end was trimmed by 4 bases and the J gene end by 8 bases; junction bases not matched to a gene: 3. CDR3 length: 14 residues. CDR1 and CDR2 (germline): LGHDT, YNNKEL (reference sequence). CDR3 coding DNA: TGTGCCAGCAGCCCCGGACTAGCGGGGCATGAGCAGTTCTTC. Protein: CASSPGLAGHEQFF.

The chain combines TRBV6-5 with TRBJ2-1; 11 positions agree with TRBD2. The germline V gene has CDR1 MNHEY and CDR2 SVGAGI. V was pared by 6 bases and J by 7 bases, with 5 bases of the junction left unmatched. This CDR3 spans 14 amino acids. In DNA, the CDR3 is TGTGCCAGCAGACTAGCGGGAGATGTTAATGAGCAGTTCTTC. Amino acids: CASRLAGDVNEQFF.

Concerning this clone itself: A junction boundary mismatches the germline segment, possibly from a read error. This sequence joins TRBV7-7 and TRBJ2-7; TRBD1 might be the D (5 bases). This CDR3 region has 15 residues. The germline V gene encodes CDR1 SSHAT and CDR2 FNYEAQ (reference sequence). The CDR3 reads CASSPGRGHSYEQYF. The CDR3 DNA reads TGTGCTAGCAGCCCGGGTAGGGGCCACTCCTACGAGCAGTACTTC.

The gene calls are TRBV28 and TRBJ1-5; D not resolved. Between the trimmed V and J ends, which lost 1 base and 7 bases, there was a span of 17 bases. Germline V gives CDR1 MDHEN, CDR2 SYDVKM. CDR3 size: 16 residues. CDR3 residues: CASSLFVGIAGQPQHF. DNA of the CDR3: TGTGCCAGCAGTTTATTTGTGGGAATAGCGGGGCAGCCCCAGCATTTT.

The chain links TRBV4-2 to TRBJ1-5, with D uncertain. The CDR3 contains 15 residues. V shed 0 bases and J shed 4 bases, with 10 bases lying between them. Germline V gene data show CDR1 as LGHNA and CDR2 as YNFKEQ. The DNA of the CDR3 is TGTGCCAGCAGCCAAGATCTATCCGGGAATCAGCCCCAGCATTTT. Translation: CASSQDLSGNQPQHF.

V and J are TRBV29-1 and TRBJ2-1; TRBD2 matches 15 bases. The CDR3 is 15 residues long. Losses at the gene ends were 7 bases for V and 8 bases for J; bases not matched to a gene: 9. Germline loops: CDR1 SQVTM, CDR2 ANQGSEA. CDR3 nucleotide sequence: TGCAGCGCGGAGGGACTAGCGGGAGGTGGGGATGAGCAGTTCTTC. It translates to CSAEGLAGGGDEQFF.

The chain recombines TRBV19 with TRBJ2-7, with D uncertain. Trimming left V 4 bases short and J 1 base short, with 8 bases between. The CDR3 spans 13 residues. Germline-derived CDR1 and CDR2 are LNHDA and SQIVND (reference sequence). In DNA form, the CDR3 reads TGTGCCAGTAGTACAGGCCCGTCCTACGAGCAGTACTTC. This gives the protein CASSTGPSYEQYF. The full variable domain, in which reference TRBV19 and TRBJ2-7 provide the parts outside the CDR3, is DGGITQSPKYLFRKEGQNVTLSCEQNLNHDAMYWYRQDPGQGLRLIYYSQIVNDFQKGDIAEGYSVSREKKESFPLTVTSAQKNPTAFYLCASSTGPSYEQYFGPGTRLTVT.

V and J are TRBV4-2 and TRBJ2-2; weak D call: TRBD2 (6 bases). Per the germline V gene, CDR1 is LGHNA and CDR2 is YNFKEQ. The germline V and J ends were trimmed by 6 bases and 4 bases, with 12 bases remaining between them. The CDR3 covers 14 residues. CDR3 sequence reads: CASSSGGATGELFF. The DNA for the CDR3 is TGTGCCAGCAGTAGCGGCGGCGCCACCGGGGAGCTGTTTTTT.

The chain uses TRBV9 and TRBJ2-6; D gene unclear. CDR1 and CDR2 from the germline V gene are SGDLS and YYNGEE. This CDR3 has 15 residues. With 4 bases removed from V and 0 bases from J, the gap between germline ends came to 8 bases. The CDR3 reads CASSFQYSGANVLTF. The CDR3 DNA reads as TGTGCCAGCAGCTTTCAGTACTCTGGGGCCAACGTCCTGACTTTC.

This chain joins TRBV6-5 and TRBJ1-2, with 7 bases that match TRBD1. The ends lost 10 bases at V and 4 bases at J; junction bases unmatched: 9. Germline V CDR1 and CDR2: MNHEY, SVGAGI. The length of the CDR3 is 13 residues. In DNA form, the CDR3 reads TGTGCCACTTCGGACAGGTCAGGCTATGGCTACACCTTC. Translated: CATSDRSGYGYTF.